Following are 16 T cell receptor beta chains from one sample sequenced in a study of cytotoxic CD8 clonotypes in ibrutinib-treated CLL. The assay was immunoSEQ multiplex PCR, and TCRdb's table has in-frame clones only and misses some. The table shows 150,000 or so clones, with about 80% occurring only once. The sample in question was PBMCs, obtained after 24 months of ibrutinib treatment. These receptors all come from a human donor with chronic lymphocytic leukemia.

CDR3 coding DNA: TGTGCCTGGAGTGTTTGGGCCGACACCTTC. Translated, it gives CAWSVWADTF. The chain carries TRBV30 and TRBJ1-2; D remains ambiguous. V dropped 0 bases and J dropped 12 bases, with 8 bases sitting between them. CDR1 is GTSNPN, CDR2 SVGIG, per germline (reference sequence). The CDR3 length is 10 residues.

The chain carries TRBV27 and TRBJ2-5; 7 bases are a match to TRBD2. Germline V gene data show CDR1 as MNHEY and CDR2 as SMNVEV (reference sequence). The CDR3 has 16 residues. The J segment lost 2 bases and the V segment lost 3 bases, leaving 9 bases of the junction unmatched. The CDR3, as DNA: TGTGCCAGCAGTTTTTTCGGAGGAGCGGGACAAGAGACCCAGTACTTC. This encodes CASSFFGGAGQETQYF.

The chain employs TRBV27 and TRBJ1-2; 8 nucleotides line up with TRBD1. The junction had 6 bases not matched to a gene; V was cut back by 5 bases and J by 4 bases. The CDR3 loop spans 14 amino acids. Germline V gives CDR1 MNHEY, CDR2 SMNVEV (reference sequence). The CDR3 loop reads CASSPDRGAYGYTF. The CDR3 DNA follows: TGTGCCAGCAGTCCCGACAGGGGCGCCTATGGCTACACCTTC.

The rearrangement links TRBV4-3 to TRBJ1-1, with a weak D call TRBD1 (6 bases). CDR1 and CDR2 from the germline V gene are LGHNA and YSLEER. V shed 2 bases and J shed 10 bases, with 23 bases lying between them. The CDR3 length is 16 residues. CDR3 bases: TGCGCCAGCAGCCAATTCCAAGGCGGGGGGGGCTGGGTAGCTTTCTTT. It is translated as CASSQFQGGGGWVAFF.

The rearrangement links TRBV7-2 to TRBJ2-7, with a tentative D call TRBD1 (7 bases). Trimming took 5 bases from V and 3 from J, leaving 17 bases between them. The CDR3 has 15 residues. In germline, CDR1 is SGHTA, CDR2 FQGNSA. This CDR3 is CASSPDGGGDYEQYF. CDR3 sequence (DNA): TGTGCCAGCAGCCCGGATGGAGGGGGCGACTACGAGCAGTACTTC.

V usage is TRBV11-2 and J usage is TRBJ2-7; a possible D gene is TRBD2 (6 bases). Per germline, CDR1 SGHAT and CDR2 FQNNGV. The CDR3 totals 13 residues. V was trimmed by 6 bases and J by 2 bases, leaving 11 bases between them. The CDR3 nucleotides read TGTGCCAGCAGGGGGCGGGGCCCCTACGAGCAGTACTTC. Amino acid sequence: CASRGRGPYEQYF.

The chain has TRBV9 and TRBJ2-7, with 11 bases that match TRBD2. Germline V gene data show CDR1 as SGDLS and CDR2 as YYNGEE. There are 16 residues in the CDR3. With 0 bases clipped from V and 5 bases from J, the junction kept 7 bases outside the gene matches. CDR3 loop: CASSVGDSGRGHEQYF. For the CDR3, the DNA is TGTGCCAGCAGCGTAGGTGATAGCGGGAGGGGCCACGAGCAGTACTTC.

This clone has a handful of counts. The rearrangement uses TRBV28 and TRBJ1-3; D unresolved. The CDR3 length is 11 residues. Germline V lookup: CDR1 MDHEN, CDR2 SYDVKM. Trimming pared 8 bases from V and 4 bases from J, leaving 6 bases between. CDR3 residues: CASSIGNTIYF. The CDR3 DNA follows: TGTGCCAGCTCTATCGGAAACACCATATATTTT.

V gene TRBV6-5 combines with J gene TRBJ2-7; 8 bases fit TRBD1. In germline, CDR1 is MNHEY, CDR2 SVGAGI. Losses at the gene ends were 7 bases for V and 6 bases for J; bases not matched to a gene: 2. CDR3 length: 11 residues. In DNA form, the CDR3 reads TGTGCCAGCACCACAGGGGGCGAGCAGTACTTC. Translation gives CASTTGGEQYF.

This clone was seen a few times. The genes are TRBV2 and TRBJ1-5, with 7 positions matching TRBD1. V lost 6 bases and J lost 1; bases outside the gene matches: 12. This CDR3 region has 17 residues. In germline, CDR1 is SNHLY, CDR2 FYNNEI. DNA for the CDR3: TGTGCCAGCAGGGGCCAGGGGGGCTACCTCAGCAATCAGCCCCAGCATTTT. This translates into CASRGQGGYLSNQPQHF. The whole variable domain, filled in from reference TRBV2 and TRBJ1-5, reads EPEVTQTPSHQVTQMGQEVILRCVPISNHLYFYWYRQILGQKVEFLVSFYNNEISEKSEIFDDQFSVERPDGSNFTLKIRSTKLEDSAMYFCASRGQGGYLSNQPQHFGDGTRLSIL.

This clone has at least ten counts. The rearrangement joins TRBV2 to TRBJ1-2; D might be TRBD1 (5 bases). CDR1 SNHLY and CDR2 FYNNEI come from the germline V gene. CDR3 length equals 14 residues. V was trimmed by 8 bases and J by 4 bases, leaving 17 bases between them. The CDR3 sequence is CASGTAGGTYGYTF. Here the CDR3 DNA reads TGTGCCAGCGGGACCGCGGGGGGAACCTATGGCTACACCTTC.

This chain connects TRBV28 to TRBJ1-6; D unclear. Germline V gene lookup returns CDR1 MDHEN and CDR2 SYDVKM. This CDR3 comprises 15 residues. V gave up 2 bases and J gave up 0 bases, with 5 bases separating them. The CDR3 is CASSLGSSYNSPLHF. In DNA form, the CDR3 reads TGTGCCAGCAGTTTAGGGAGCTCCTATAATTCACCCCTCCACTTT.

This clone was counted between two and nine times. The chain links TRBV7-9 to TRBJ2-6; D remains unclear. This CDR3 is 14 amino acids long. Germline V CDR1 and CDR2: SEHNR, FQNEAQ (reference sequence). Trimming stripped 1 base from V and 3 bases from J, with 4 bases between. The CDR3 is CASSLVVGANVLTF. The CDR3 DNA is TGTGCCAGCAGCTTAGTCGTTGGGGCCAACGTCCTGACTTTC. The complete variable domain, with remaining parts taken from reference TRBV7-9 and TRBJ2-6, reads DTGVSQNPRHKITKRGQNVTFRCDPISEHNRLYWYRQTLGQGPEFLTYFQNEAQLEKSRLLSDRFSAERPKGSFSTLEIQRTEQGDSAMYLCASSLVVGANVLTFGAGSRLTVL.

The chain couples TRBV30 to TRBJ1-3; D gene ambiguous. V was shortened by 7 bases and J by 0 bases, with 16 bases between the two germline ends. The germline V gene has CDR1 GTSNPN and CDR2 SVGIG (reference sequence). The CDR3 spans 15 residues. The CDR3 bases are TGTGCCTCCGAGGGTTCCCGGACCTCTGGAAACACCATATATTTT. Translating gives CASEGSRTSGNTIYF.

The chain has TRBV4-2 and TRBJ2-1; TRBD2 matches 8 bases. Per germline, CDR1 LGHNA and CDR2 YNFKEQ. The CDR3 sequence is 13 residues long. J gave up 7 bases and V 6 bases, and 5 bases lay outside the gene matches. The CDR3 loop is CASRATGGNEQFF. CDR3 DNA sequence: TGTGCCAGCAGGGCAACGGGGGGGAATGAGCAGTTCTTC.

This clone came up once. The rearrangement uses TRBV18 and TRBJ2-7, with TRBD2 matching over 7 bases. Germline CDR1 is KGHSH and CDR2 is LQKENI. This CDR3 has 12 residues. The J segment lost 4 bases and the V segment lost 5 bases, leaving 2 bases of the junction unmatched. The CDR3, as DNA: TGTGCCAGCTCAGGGGGGGTGTACGAGCAGTACTTC. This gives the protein CASSGGVYEQYF.